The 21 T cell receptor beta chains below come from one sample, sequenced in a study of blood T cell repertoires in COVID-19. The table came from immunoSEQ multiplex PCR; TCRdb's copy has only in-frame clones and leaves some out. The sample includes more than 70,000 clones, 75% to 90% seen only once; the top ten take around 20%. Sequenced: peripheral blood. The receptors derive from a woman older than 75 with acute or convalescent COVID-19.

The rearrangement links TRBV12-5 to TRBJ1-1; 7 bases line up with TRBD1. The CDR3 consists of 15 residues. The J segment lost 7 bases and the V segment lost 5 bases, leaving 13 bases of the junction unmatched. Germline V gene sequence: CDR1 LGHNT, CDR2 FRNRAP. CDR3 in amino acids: CASGHRQGVGGEAFF. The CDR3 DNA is TGTGCTAGTGGTCACCGACAGGGTGTGGGTGGTGAAGCTTTCTTT.

Here the CDR3 reads CASRVQRGSYNEQFF. Here the CDR3 DNA reads TGTGCCAGCAGAGTCCAGCGGGGCTCCTACAATGAGCAGTTCTTC. The chain has TRBV6-5 and TRBJ2-1; 7 nucleotides align to TRBD2. Germline CDR1 reads MNHEY; CDR2 reads SVGAGI. With V trimmed by 6 bases and J by 0 bases, 5 bases remained unmatched. This CDR3 has 15 amino acids.

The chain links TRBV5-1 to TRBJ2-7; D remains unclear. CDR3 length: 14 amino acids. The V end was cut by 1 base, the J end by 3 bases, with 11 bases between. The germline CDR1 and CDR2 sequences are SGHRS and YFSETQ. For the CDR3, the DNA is TGCGCCAGCAGCTTGAGTAGCCAGAACTACGAGCAGTACTTC. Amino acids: CASSLSSQNYEQYF.

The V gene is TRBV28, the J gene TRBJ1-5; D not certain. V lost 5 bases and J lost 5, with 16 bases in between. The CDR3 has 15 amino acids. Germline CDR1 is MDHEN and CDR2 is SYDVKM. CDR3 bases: TGTGCCAGCAGTCCATCTCGTGGCACAGATCAGCCCCAGCATTTT. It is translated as CASSPSRGTDQPQHF. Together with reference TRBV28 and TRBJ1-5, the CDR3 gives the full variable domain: DVKVTQSSRYLVKRTGEKVFLECVQDMDHENMFWYRQDPGLGLRLIYFSYDVKMKEKGDIPEGYSVSREKKERFSLILESASTNQTSMYLCASSPSRGTDQPQHFGDGTRLSIL.

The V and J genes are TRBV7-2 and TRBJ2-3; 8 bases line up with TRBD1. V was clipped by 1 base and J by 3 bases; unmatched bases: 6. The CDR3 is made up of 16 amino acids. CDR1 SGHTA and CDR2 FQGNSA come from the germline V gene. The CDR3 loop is CASSLDRGSETDTQYF. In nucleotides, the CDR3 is TGTGCCAGCAGCTTAGACAGGGGGAGTGAGACAGATACGCAGTATTTT.

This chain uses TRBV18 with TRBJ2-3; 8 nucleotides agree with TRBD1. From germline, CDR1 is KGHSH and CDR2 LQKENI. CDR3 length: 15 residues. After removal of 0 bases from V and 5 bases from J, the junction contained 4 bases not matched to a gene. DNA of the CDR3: TGTGCCAGCTCACCACCGTCCAGGGGGCGAGATACGCAGTATTTT. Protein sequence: CASSPPSRGRDTQYF.

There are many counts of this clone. CDR3 coding DNA: TGCAGCGCCGCGGGTGACGGTGAAGCTTTCTTT. Encoded protein: CSAAGDGEAFF. This chain uses TRBV29-1 with TRBJ1-1, with no clear D. Between the trimmed V and J ends, which lost 7 bases and 7 bases, there was a span of 13 bases. The V gene's germline CDR1 is SQVTM and CDR2 ANQGSEA. The CDR3 runs 11 residues.

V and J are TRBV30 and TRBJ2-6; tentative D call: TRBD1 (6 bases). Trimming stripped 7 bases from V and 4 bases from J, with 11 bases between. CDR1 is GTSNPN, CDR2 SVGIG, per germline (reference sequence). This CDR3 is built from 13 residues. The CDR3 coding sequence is TGTGCCTATCAGGGGTCGGGGGCCAACGTCCTGACTTTC. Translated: CAYQGSGANVLTF.

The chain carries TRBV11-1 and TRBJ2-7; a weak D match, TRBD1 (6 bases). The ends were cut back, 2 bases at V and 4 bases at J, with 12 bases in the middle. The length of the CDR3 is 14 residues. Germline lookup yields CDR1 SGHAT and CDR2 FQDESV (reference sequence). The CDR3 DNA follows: TGTGCCAGCAGCTTACAGGGGCGCGGATACGAGCAGTACTTC. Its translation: CASSLQGRGYEQYF.

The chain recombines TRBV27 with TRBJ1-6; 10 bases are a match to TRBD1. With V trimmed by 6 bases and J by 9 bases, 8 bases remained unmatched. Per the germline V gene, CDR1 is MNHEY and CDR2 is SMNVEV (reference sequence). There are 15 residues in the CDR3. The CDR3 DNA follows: TGTGCCAGCAGAGACCCGGGACAGGGGTTTTCACCCCTCCACTTT. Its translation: CASRDPGQGFSPLHF.

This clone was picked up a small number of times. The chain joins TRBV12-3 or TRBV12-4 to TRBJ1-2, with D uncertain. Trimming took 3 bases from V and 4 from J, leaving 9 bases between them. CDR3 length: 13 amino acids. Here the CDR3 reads CASSFGSSYGYTF. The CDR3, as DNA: TGTGCCAGCAGTTTTGGGAGTTCCTATGGCTACACCTTC.

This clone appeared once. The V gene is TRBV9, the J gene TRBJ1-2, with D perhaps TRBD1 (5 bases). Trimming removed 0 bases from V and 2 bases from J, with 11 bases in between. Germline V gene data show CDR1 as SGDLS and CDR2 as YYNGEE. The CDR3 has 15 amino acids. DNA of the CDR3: TGTGCCAGCAGCGTAGAGGCGGGACCGAACTATGGCTACACCTTC. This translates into CASSVEAGPNYGYTF.

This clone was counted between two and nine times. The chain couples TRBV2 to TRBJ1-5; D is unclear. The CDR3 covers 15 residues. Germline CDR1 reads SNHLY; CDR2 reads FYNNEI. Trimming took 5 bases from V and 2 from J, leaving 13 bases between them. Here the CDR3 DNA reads TGTGCCAGCAGTCAAAACGGTGGTGGCAATCAGCCCCAGCATTTT. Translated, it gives CASSQNGGGNQPQHF.

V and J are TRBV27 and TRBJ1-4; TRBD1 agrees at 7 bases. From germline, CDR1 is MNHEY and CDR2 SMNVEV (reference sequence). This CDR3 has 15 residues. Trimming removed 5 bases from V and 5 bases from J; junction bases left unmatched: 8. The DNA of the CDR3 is TGTGCCAGCAGTACTAGACAGGGAAGAAATGAAAAACTGTTTTTT. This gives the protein CASSTRQGRNEKLFF.

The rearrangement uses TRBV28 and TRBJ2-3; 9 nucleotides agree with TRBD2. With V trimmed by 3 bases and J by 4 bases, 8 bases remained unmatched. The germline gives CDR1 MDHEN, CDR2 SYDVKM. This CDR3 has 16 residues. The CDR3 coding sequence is TGTGCCAGCAGTTTGGGGACGGGACTAGCAGCAGATACGCAGTATTTT. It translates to CASSLGTGLAADTQYF. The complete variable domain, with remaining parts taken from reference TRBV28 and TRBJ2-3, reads DVKVTQSSRYLVKRTGEKVFLECVQDMDHENMFWYRQDPGLGLRLIYFSYDVKMKEKGDIPEGYSVSREKKERFSLILESASTNQTSMYLCASSLGTGLAADTQYFGPGTRLTVL.

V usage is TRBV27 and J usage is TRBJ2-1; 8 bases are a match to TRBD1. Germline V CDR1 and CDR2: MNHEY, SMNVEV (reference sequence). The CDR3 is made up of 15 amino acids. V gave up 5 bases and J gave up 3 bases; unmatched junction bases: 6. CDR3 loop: CASSPGQVGYNEQFF. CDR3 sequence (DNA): TGTGCCAGCAGTCCGGGACAGGTCGGCTACAATGAGCAGTTCTTC.

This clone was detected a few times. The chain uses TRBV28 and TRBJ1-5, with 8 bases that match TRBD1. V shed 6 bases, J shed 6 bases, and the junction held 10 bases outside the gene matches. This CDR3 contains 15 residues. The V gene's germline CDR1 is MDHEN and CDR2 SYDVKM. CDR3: CASSRPGQGGQPQHF. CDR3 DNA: TGTGCCAGCAGCCGACCCGGACAGGGTGGTCAGCCCCAGCATTTT.

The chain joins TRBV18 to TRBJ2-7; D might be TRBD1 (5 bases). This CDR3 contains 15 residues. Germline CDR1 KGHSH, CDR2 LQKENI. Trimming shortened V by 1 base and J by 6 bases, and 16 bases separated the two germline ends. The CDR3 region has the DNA TGTGCCAGCTCACCACGAACAGGAGAAAGGCGCGAGCAGTACTTC. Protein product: CASSPRTGERREQYF.

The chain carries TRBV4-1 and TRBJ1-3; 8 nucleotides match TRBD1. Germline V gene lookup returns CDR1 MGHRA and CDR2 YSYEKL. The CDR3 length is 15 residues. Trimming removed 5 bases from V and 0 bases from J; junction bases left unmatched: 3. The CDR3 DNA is TGCGCCAGCAGCGACAGGGGTGGCTCTGGAAACACCATATATTTT. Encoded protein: CASSDRGGSGNTIYF.

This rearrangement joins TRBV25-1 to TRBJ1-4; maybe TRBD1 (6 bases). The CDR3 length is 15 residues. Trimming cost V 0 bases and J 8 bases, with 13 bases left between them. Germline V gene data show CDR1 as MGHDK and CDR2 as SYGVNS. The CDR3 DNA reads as TGTGCCAGCAGTGAATACCTGGGGGCGATGGAAAAACTGTTTTTT. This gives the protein CASSEYLGAMEKLFF.

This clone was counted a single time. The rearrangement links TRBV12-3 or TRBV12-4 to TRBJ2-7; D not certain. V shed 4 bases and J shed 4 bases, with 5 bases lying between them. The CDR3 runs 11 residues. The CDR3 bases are TGTGCCAGCAGTTCCCATTACGAGCAGTACTTC. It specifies CASSSHYEQYF.